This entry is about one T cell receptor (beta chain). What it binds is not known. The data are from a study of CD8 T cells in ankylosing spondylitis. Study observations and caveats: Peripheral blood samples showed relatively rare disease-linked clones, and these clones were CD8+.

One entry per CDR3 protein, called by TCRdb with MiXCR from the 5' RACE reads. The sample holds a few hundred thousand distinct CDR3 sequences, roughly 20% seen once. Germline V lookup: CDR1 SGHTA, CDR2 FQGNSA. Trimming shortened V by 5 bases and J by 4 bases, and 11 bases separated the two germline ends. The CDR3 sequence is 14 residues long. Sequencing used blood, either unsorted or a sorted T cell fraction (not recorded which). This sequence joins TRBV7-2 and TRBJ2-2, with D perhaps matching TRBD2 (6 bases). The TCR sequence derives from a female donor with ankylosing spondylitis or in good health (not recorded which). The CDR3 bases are TGTGCCAGCAGCGTCCTTAGCGGCACCGGGGAGCTGTTTTTT. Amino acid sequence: CASSVLSGTGELFF.